The T cell receptor beta chain described here comes from a study of cytomegalovirus exposure and HLA in healthy donors. Points from the study as a whole: Rarity held for most TCR sequences, but there were some public TCRs that occurred in many donors.

A word on this clone: Its antigen remains unidentified.

Clones were read by immunoSEQ multiplex PCR, and TCRdb kept only the in-frame ones, dropping some. The repertoire holds 150,000 to 200,000 clones, with around 84% as singletons. V was trimmed by 8 bases and J by 2 bases, leaving 7 bases between them. The germline V gene has CDR1 MDHEN and CDR2 SYDVKM. The CDR3 runs to 11 residues. The chain carries TRBV28 and TRBJ2-7; D gene ambiguous. Sequenced: PBMCs. The clonotype comes from a man younger than 30 in good health and CMV-seropositive. CDR3 nucleotides: TGTGCCAGCGGCAGTGCCTACGAGCAGTACTTC. This encodes CASGSAYEQYF.